This T cell receptor (beta chain) was sequenced during a study of identical twins. Points from the study as a whole: One should note that invariant MAIT and iNKT cells could partly confound zero-insertion analyses.

Germline CDR1 and CDR2: SGHTA and FQGNSA. The CDR3 is 15 amino acids. With regard to this clonotype: Its antigen is as yet unknown. Its ends do not fully match the called genes, so a read error is possible.

TCRdb called the 5' RACE reads again in MiXCR, with one record for every CDR3 protein. This table holds 500,000 or so distinct CDR3 sequences, roughly 13% found once. The same data also went into a second study, on yellow fever vaccine responses in identical twins.

This receptor was identified in a woman aged 18-30 years in good health. Material for sequencing was CD4+ T cells sorted from blood. The chain combines TRBV7-2 with TRBJ2-7, with 8 bases identical to TRBD2. The CDR3 region has the DNA TGTGCCAGCAGCTTCACTAGCGGCCCTCCCTATGAGCAGTACTTC. The encoded protein is CASSFTSGPPYEQYF.